This TCR beta chain is from a study of T cell responses to AZD1222 COVID-19 vaccine. Overall study results and limits: Nearly half of spike-specific TCRs reportedly target variant regions that are unmutated in the B.1.351 and B.1.1.7 variants. Clonal diversity may have been underestimated, and the donors were mostly white British, with more females than males.

The CDR3 is 13 residues long. V was pared by 2 bases and J by 8 bases, with 5 bases of the junction left unmatched. Germline assignment: CDR1 MNHEY and CDR2 SVGAGI. About this clone: Its matching antigen is unknown.

The repertoire was sequenced with immunoSEQ multiplex PCR; TCRdb's copy has only in-frame clones and lacks some. This sample carries around 130,000 clones, approximately 85% of them seen once, and the ten largest clones take over 5%. The source material was peripheral blood, sampled 28 days after the second AZD1222 dose. The TCR was taken from an adult who received the AZD1222 COVID-19 vaccine. This chain joins TRBV6-5 and TRBJ1-1; 7 bases match TRBD1. The CDR3: CASSYPGTVEAFF. The CDR3 DNA is TGTGCCAGCAGTTACCCCGGGACAGTAGAAGCTTTCTTT.